Following are 27 T cell receptor beta chains from one sample sequenced in a study of post-analysis software for immune sequencing data. Findings of the study overall: There were roughly five TRBV segments more frequent in patients than controls, and TRBV5-6, TRBV5-1 and TRBV20-1 were among them.

cDNA libraries of TCR beta carried unique molecular identifiers. TCRdb itself ran the PCR reads through MiXCR, one entry per CDR3 protein. The sample gives under 650,000 distinct CDR3 sequences, 44% of which show up once; 1.7% is in the top ten. These TCRs are of unknown antigen specificity. Sequencing was carried out using blood. All receptors come from a girl aged 10-17 years with multiple sclerosis.

Remarks on this clonotype: One end of the junction fails to match germline, which may point to a read error. The chain uses TRBV7-2 and TRBJ2-7; the D gene is possibly TRBD2 (5 bases). The CDR3 has 13 amino acids. From germline, CDR1 is SGHTA and CDR2 FQGNSA. Here the CDR3 DNA reads TGTGCCAGCAGCGTAGCGTCTCCCTTGGAGCAGTACTTC. Protein sequence: CASSVASPLEQYF. The entire variable domain, with the rest obtained from reference TRBV7-2 and TRBJ2-7, is as follows: GAGVSQSPSNKVTEKGKDVELRCDPISGHTALYWYRQSLGQGLEFLIYFQGNSAPDKSGLPSDRFSAERTGGSVSTLTIQRTQQEDSAVYLCASSVASPLEQYFGPGTRLTVT.

The chain links TRBV4-2 to TRBJ1-2; 8 bases line up with TRBD1. The CDR3 covers 16 residues. After removal of 4 bases from V and 3 bases from J, the junction contained 10 bases not matched to a gene. Germline lookup yields CDR1 LGHNA and CDR2 YNFKEQ. The CDR3 DNA is TGTGCCAGCAGCCTCCTGGGTGGGACAGGACACTATGGCTACACCTTC. It encodes CASSLLGGTGHYGYTF.

This chain connects TRBV12-3 or TRBV12-4 to TRBJ2-5, with 10 bases that match TRBD2. The DNA end lines up better with TRBJ2-7; the J call may be wrong. The CDR3 length is 14 residues. CDR3 protein: CASTSGTSGIEQYF. DNA of the CDR3: TGTGCCAGCACCAGCGGAACTAGCGGGATCGAGCAGTACTTC.

J is TRBJ2-1 and V is TRBV9, with 14 bases that match TRBD2. This CDR3 has 19 residues. J lost 0 bases, V lost 3 bases, and 8 bases had no gene match. Germline V CDR1 and CDR2: SGDLS, YYNGEE. DNA of the CDR3: TGTGCCAGCAGCGGTTCGACTAGCGGGAGGGGGAGCTCCTACAATGAGCAGTTCTTC. This codes for CASSGSTSGRGSSYNEQFF.

The V and J genes are TRBV20-1 and TRBJ1-6; no clear D gene. With 0 bases removed from V and 5 bases from J, the gap between germline ends came to 11 bases. CDR1 and CDR2 from the germline V gene are DFQATT and SNEGSKA (reference sequence). The CDR3 contains 15 residues. For the CDR3, the DNA is TGCAGTGCTAGAGATGGGTCGCTAAATAATTCACCCCTCCACTTT. Amino acid sequence: CSARDGSLNNSPLHF.

The V and J genes are TRBV3-1 and TRBJ2-5, with 8 positions matching TRBD2. Trimming took 4 bases from V and 2 from J; bases not matched to a gene: 6. The CDR3 sequence is 15 residues long. The germline gives CDR1 LGHDT, CDR2 YNNKEL (reference sequence). As DNA, the CDR3 is TGTGCCAGCAGCCCCTGGAGCGGGGGACAAGAGACCCAGTACTTC. Residues: CASSPWSGGQETQYF.

This clonotype showed up many times. V usage is TRBV12-3 or TRBV12-4 and J usage is TRBJ2-7; 14 positions agree with TRBD2. The CDR3 totals 14 residues. With 6 bases clipped from V and 4 bases from J, the junction kept 2 bases outside the gene matches. The CDR3 nucleotides are TGTGCCAGCAGGGGGACTAGCGGGAGTTACGAGCAGTACTTC. Its protein is CASRGTSGSYEQYF.

The chain recombines TRBV7-3 with TRBJ2-1; D is uncertain. The germline V gene encodes CDR1 SGHTA and CDR2 FQGTGA. V lost 2 bases, J lost 2 bases, and 19 bases lay in between. The CDR3 totals 18 residues. CDR3 sequence (DNA): TGTGCCAGCAGCTTAGAGCCAGCGAGGCTACCTGCCTACAATGAGCAGTTCTTC. As protein: CASSLEPARLPAYNEQFF.

The chain employs TRBV3-1 and TRBJ2-7; TRBD2 matches 7 bases. The J call may be mistaken, given a closer DNA end match to TRBJ2-5. This CDR3 comprises 14 residues. Germline loops: CDR1 LGHDT, CDR2 YNNKEL (reference sequence). CDR3 in amino acids: CASSHSGVWETQYF. As DNA, the CDR3 is TGTGCCAGCAGCCACAGCGGGGTTTGGGAGACCCAGTACTTC.

The chain joins TRBV29-1 to TRBJ1-1; TRBD1 is a possible D gene (5 bases). This CDR3 spans 13 amino acids. V lost 6 bases to trimming and J lost 5 bases, with 16 bases between them. Germline values: CDR1 SQVTM, CDR2 ANQGSEA. The CDR3 loop is CSVLGGGPTEAFF. In DNA form, the CDR3 reads TGCAGCGTGTTGGGTGGGGGACCAACTGAAGCTTTCTTT.

This clonotype has more than one count but fewer than ten. CDR3 DNA: TGTGCCAGCAGTTTAGATGTGGGGTACGAGCAGTACTTC. It codes for CASSLDVGYEQYF. This sequence joins TRBV12-3 or TRBV12-4 and TRBJ2-7, with no clear D. CDR3 size: 13 residues. Trimming cost V 1 base and J 4 bases, with 8 bases left between them.

This chain uses TRBV6-6 with TRBJ2-5; unclear D gene. V gave up 5 bases and J gave up 5 bases, with 9 bases separating them. The germline V gene has CDR1 MNHNY and CDR2 SVGAGI (reference sequence). The CDR3 covers 12 residues. The CDR3 DNA follows: TGTGCCAGCAGTCAGACGCTGGAGACCCAGTACTTC. Its protein product is CASSQTLETQYF.

Here the CDR3 reads CASSQDRTGRNSPLHF. In DNA, the CDR3 is TGCGCCAGCAGCCAAGACCGGACAGGGCGTAATTCACCCCTCCACTTT. The V call is TRBV4-1, the J call TRBJ1-6, with TRBD1 matching 8 bases. Germline CDR1 MGHRA, CDR2 YSYEKL. This CDR3 comprises 16 residues. The J segment lost 6 bases and the V segment lost 0 bases, leaving 4 bases of the junction unmatched.

The rearrangement uses TRBV10-1 and TRBJ2-1, with D maybe TRBD2 (6 bases). Germline V CDR1 and CDR2: WNHNN, SYGVQD (reference sequence). V lost 3 bases and J lost 4, with 16 bases in between. The CDR3 spans 16 residues. CDR3 coding DNA: TGCGCCAGCAGTGAATCGGACGCGGGATGTTACAATGAGCAGTTCTTC. Its protein product is CASSESDAGCYNEQFF.

This clonotype was seen a handful of times. The genes are TRBV20-1 and TRBJ2-1; 14 bases match TRBD2. There are 14 residues in the CDR3. Germline trimming cut 6 bases from V and 5 bases from J; bases unmatched to any gene: 3. Per the germline V gene, CDR1 is DFQATT and CDR2 is SNEGSKA (reference sequence). For the CDR3, the DNA is TGCAGTGCCCCGGGACTAGCGGGAGACAATGAGCAGTTCTTC. Translating gives CSAPGLAGDNEQFF.

A note on this clonotype: A much more abundant neighbour one base away suggests this may be a read error. The CDR3: CASTSSLLPHSEQFF. The CDR3 bases are TGTGCCAGCACATCGAGCCTACTCCCCCACAGTGAGCAGTTCTTC. This chain joins TRBV25-1 and TRBJ2-1, with D unclear. The germline CDR1 and CDR2 sequences are MGHDK and SYGVNS. V was shortened by 7 bases and J by 9 bases, with 22 bases between the two germline ends. The CDR3 sequence is 15 residues long. The variable domain in full, with the rest retrieved from reference TRBV25-1 and TRBJ2-1, is EADIYQTPRYLVIGTGKKITLECSQTMGHDKMYWYQQDPGMELHLIHYSYGVNSTEKGDLSSESTVSRIRTEHFPLTLESARPSHTSQYLCASTSSLLPHSEQFFGPGTRLTVL.

The chain combines TRBV10-3 with TRBJ1-2, with 10 bases aligning to TRBD1. V lost 6 bases, J lost 3 bases, and 4 bases stayed unmatched. The CDR3 has 14 amino acids. Germline CDR1 reads ENHRY; CDR2 reads SYGVKD. CDR3 loop: CAIRLTGGDYGYTF. The CDR3 nucleotides are TGTGCCATCAGACTGACAGGGGGCGACTATGGCTACACCTTC.

The chain has TRBV29-1 and TRBJ2-7, with D tentatively TRBD2 (7 bases). This CDR3 spans 14 amino acids. Germline V gives CDR1 SQVTM, CDR2 ANQGSEA. Trimming stripped 4 bases from V and 4 bases from J, with 17 bases between. DNA for the CDR3: TGCAGCGTTGGCAAAGGGGGGGCTGGATACGAGCAGTACTTC. Its protein product is CSVGKGGAGYEQYF.

The CDR3 loop is CASSLGQGEANEQFF. The CDR3 DNA is TGTGCCAGCAGCTTGGGACAGGGAGAGGCCAATGAGCAGTTCTTC. The chain couples TRBV5-6 to TRBJ2-1, with TRBD1 matching over 7 bases. Germline V gene data show CDR1 as SGHDT and CDR2 as YYEEEE. Trimming removed 0 bases from V and 6 bases from J; junction bases left unmatched: 6. The CDR3 is 15 amino acids.

This clonotype was recorded many times. This chain links TRBV6-5 with TRBJ2-5; 12 bases map to TRBD2. The length of the CDR3 is 15 residues. The ends lost 0 bases at V and 4 bases at J; junction bases unmatched: 0. CDR1 is MNHEY, CDR2 SVGAGI, per germline. In nucleotides, the CDR3 is TGTGCCAGCAGTTACTCGACTAGCGGGGGAGAGACCCAGTACTTC. It yields the protein CASSYSTSGGETQYF.

This chain uses TRBV6-5 with TRBJ2-7; 11 nucleotides agree with TRBD2. CDR1 and CDR2 from the germline V gene are MNHEY and SVGAGI. With V trimmed by 4 bases and J by 5 bases, 4 bases remained unmatched. The CDR3 length is 14 residues. The CDR3 loop is CASSWTSGRDEQYF. The CDR3, as DNA: TGTGCCAGCAGTTGGACTAGCGGGCGCGACGAGCAGTACTTC.

Concerning this clonotype: A read error may be the cause here, since a much bigger clone is one base away. The rearrangement uses TRBV9 and TRBJ2-1, with 8 bases that match TRBD2. Germline lookup yields CDR1 SGDLS and CDR2 YYNGEE. The CDR3 is 16 amino acids. The V segment lost 4 bases and the J segment 9 bases; nucleotides outside the gene matches: 15. CDR3 bases: TGTGCCAGCAGCTTGCGACTAACGGGGGGGAATATTGAGCAGTTCTTC. Translating it yields CASSLRLTGGNIEQFF. Filled out from reference TRBV9 and TRBJ2-1, the complete variable domain reads DSGVTQTPKHLITATGQRVTLRCSPRSGDLSVYWYQQSLDQGLQFLIQYYNGEERAKGNILERFSAQQFPDLHSELNLSSLELGDSALYFCASSLRLTGGNIEQFFGPGTRLTVL.

This clonotype came up a few times. The V and J genes are TRBV6-2 or TRBV6-3 and TRBJ2-7; no firm D call. Germline values: CDR1 MNHEY, CDR2 SVGEGT. Trimming cost V 6 bases and J 2 bases, with 17 bases left between them. The CDR3 length is 15 residues. Written as DNA, the CDR3 is TGTGCCAGCAGCTCCGGACCCAATGTCCCCTACGAGCAGTACTTC. This encodes CASSSGPNVPYEQYF.

The V and J genes are TRBV6-6 and TRBJ2-2, with 11 bases that match TRBD2. V shed 6 bases and J 4 bases; nucleotides not matched to a gene: 4. Per the germline V gene, CDR1 is MNHNY and CDR2 is SVGAGI (reference sequence). This CDR3 spans 15 amino acids. The CDR3: CASRRLAGFTGELFF. CDR3 coding DNA: TGTGCCAGCAGGCGACTAGCGGGATTCACCGGGGAGCTGTTTTTT.

CDR3 amino acids: CASSYRGGFYEQYF. The CDR3 DNA reads TGTGCCAGCAGTTACAGAGGGGGATTTTACGAGCAGTACTTC. The chain is built from TRBV6-2 or TRBV6-3 and TRBJ2-1; a possible D gene is TRBD1 (6 bases). TRBJ2-7 explains the end of the DNA better; the J call may be wrong. This CDR3 spans 14 amino acids. Germline lookup yields CDR1 MNHEY and CDR2 SVGEGT.

This clonotype was picked up one time. A much larger clone sits a single nucleotide away, making a read error possible. The final CDR3 position lacks the conserved phenylalanine or tryptophan, pointing to a likely read error. The chain joins TRBV6-4 to TRBJ2-2; D possibly corresponds to TRBD1 (5 bases). The V and J ends lost 3 bases and 3 bases respectively, with 5 bases between them. The CDR3 has 13 residues. Germline V CDR1 and CDR2: MRHNA, SNTAGT. The CDR3 loop reads CASSEGDTGELFC. The CDR3 coding sequence is TGTGCCAGCAGTGAAGGGGACACCGGGGAGCTGTTTTGT.

The rearrangement joins TRBV7-3 to TRBJ2-1, with TRBD2 identical over 9 bases. Germline V gene data show CDR1 as SGHTA and CDR2 as FQGTGA. The junction had 7 bases not matched to a gene; V was cut back by 5 bases and J by 5 bases. The CDR3 has 15 amino acids. As DNA, the CDR3 is TGTGCCAGCAGCCCCCGGACTAGCGCTGACAATGAGCAGTTCTTC. Translation gives CASSPRTSADNEQFF. Variable domain in full (rest from reference TRBV7-3 and TRBJ2-1): GAGVSQTPSNKVTEKGKYVELRCDPISGHTALYWYRQSLGQGPEFLIYFQGTGAADDSGLPNDRFFAVRPEGSVSTLKIQRTERGDSAVYLCASSPRTSADNEQFFGPGTRLTVL.